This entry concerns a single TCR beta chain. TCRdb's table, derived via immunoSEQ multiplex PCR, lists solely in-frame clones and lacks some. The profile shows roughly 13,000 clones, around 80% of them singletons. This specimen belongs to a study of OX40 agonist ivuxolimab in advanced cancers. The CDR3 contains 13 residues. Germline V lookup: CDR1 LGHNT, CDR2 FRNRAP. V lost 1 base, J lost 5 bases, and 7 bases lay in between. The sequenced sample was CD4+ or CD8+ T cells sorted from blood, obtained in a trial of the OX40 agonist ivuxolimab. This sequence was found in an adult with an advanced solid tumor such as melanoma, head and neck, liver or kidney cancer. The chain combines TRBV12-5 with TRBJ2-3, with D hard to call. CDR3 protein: CASGLGLKDTQYF. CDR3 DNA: TGTGCTAGTGGTTTGGGTCTAAAAGATACGCAGTATTTT.